These 20 T cell receptor beta chains came from one sample sequenced in a study of molecular identifiers for immune sequencing clone quantification. Using its own MiXCR run on the PCR reads, TCRdb lists one record per CDR3 protein. The table shows under 350,000 distinct CDR3 sequences, with over 20% occurring only once. Sequenced material: naive CD8+ T cells from blood, with Jurkat cell RNA spiked in. The subset denotes: FACS-sorted CD8+CD4-CCR7+CD45RA+ naive T cells. The receptors here all came from a human donor in good health. Some libraries in this study had Jurkat cell RNA spiked in.

This clonotype was observed at least ten times. J is TRBJ1-5 and V is TRBV2, with TRBD1 as a possible D gene (6 bases). Germline V gene data show CDR1 as SNHLY and CDR2 as FYNNEI. The CDR3 consists of 15 residues. V was cut by 3 bases and J by 5 bases, with 14 bases left in between. The CDR3, as DNA: TGTGCCAGCAGTGAGCGGGGGGGCAGGGATCAGCCCCAGCATTTT. Amino acid sequence: CASSERGGRDQPQHF.

In this sample, this clonotype turned up many times. The chain links TRBV6-1 to TRBJ1-1; D gene uncertain. Looked up from germline, CDR1 is MNHNS and CDR2 is SASEGT. The CDR3 consists of 14 residues. The V and J ends lost 2 bases and 7 bases respectively, with 14 bases between them. Here the CDR3 reads CASSEYGPFFEAFF. The DNA of the CDR3 is TGTGCCAGCAGTGAATATGGCCCCTTTTTTGAAGCTTTCTTT.

Comment on this clonotype: A read error is possible here, since a much larger clone lies one base away. The rearrangement uses TRBV28 and TRBJ2-7; possibly TRBD1 for D (6 bases). The length of the CDR3 is 14 residues. Germline assignment: CDR1 MDHEN and CDR2 SYDVKM. The DNA for the CDR3 is TGTGCCAGCAGTCCGACAGGTAGCGCCTACGAGCAGCACTTC. Its translation: CASSPTGSAYEQHF.

On this clonotype: One junction end does not reproduce the germline sequence, and a read error may be involved. The V gene is TRBV3-1, the J gene TRBJ2-1; 8 positions agree with TRBD1. The CDR3 has 15 amino acids. Germline values: CDR1 LGHDT, CDR2 YNNKEL (reference sequence). In DNA, the CDR3 is TGTGCCAGCAGCCAAGGGGGACAGGAGAACAATGTGCAGTTCTTC. Its translation: CASSQGGQENNVQFF.

As for this clonotype: Being one base from a much bigger clone, this may be a read error. The gene calls are TRBV5-1 and TRBJ1-1; 12 positions match TRBD1. The CDR3 is 16 residues long. Germline V gene lookup returns CDR1 SGHRS and CDR2 YFSETQ. The CDR3 spells CASSAGTGGADTEALF. In nucleotides, the CDR3 is TGCGCCAGCAGCGCCGGGACAGGGGGCGCGGACACTGAAGCTCTCTTT.

Notes on this clonotype: With a much larger clone just one base away, this may be a read error. This sequence joins TRBV20-1 and TRBJ2-5, with a possible D match to TRBD2 (5 bases). The CDR3 is 14 residues long. Germline loops: CDR1 DFQATT, CDR2 SNEGSKA (reference sequence). The V gene lost 0 bases and the J gene lost 2 bases, with 10 bases spanning the gap. In DNA, the CDR3 is TGCAGTGCTAGAGATGAGGGCCCACAAGAGACCCAGTACTTC. This codes for CSARDEGPQETQYF.

To note about this clonotype: This may come from a read error, since a much larger clone is one base off. The genes are TRBV12-3 or TRBV12-4 and TRBJ2-2; D is possibly TRBD1 (6 bases). The V end was cut by 7 bases, the J end by 1 base, with 10 bases between. This CDR3 spans 14 amino acids. For the CDR3, the DNA is TGTGCCAGCAAACAGGGATTGAACACCGGGGAGCTGTTTTTT. Its protein is CASKQGLNTGELFF.

For this clonotype: A much bigger clone sits one base away, suggesting this may be a read error. CDR3 nucleotides: TGCAGCGCAGAGGGGTGCAGCTTGAACACTGAAGCTTTCTTT. It specifies CSAEGCSLNTEAFF. The rearrangement joins TRBV29-1 to TRBJ1-1; a weak D match, TRBD1 (5 bases). CDR3 length: 14 amino acids. Germline-derived CDR1 and CDR2 are SQVTM and ANQGSEA. V was shortened by 7 bases and J by 0 bases, with 15 bases between the two germline ends.

This chain joins TRBV20-1 and TRBJ2-7; the D gene is possibly TRBD1 (5 bases). CDR3 length: 13 amino acids. Germline V gene lookup returns CDR1 DFQATT and CDR2 SNEGSKA (reference sequence). V was pared by 3 bases and J by 4 bases, with 13 bases between. CDR3 bases: TGCAGTGCTAGGAACCCAACAGGTTACGAGCAGTACTTC. Protein product: CSARNPTGYEQYF.

The chain uses TRBV12-3 or TRBV12-4 and TRBJ2-1, with 14 positions matching TRBD2. Trimming took 5 bases from V and 9 from J; bases not matched to a gene: 6. This CDR3 has 15 amino acids. The CDR3 sequence is CASSGWTSGGLEQFF. In DNA, the CDR3 is TGTGCCAGCAGTGGATGGACTAGCGGGGGGCTTGAGCAGTTCTTC.

With regard to this clonotype: A junction end diverges from the germline sequence, so it may reflect a read error. This chain uses TRBV20-1 with TRBJ2-5; TRBD2 aligns across 10 bases. The germline V gene has CDR1 DFQATT and CDR2 SNEGSKA (reference sequence). This CDR3 is 17 amino acids long. The CDR3 loop is CSALNPLTSGVQEPQYF. The CDR3 DNA sequence: TGCAGTGCACTAAACCCTCTTACTAGCGGGGTACAAGAGCCCCAGTACTTC.

This chain uses TRBV14 with TRBJ1-4; D not resolved. This CDR3 is built from 18 residues. CDR1 SGHDN and CDR2 FVKESK come from the germline V gene. V lost 5 bases and J 0 bases, leaving 19 bases between the germline ends. DNA of the CDR3: TGTGCCAGCAGCGATGGACGGGGTATCCCCGCAACTAATGAAAAACTGTTTTTT. Residues: CASSDGRGIPATNEKLFF.

Of note for this clonotype: This could be a read error, since a much larger clone is one nucleotide away. The conserved phenylalanine or tryptophan is not found at the CDR3 terminus, so this likely reflects a read error. This chain uses TRBV6-5 with TRBJ2-3; D remains ambiguous. This CDR3 contains 14 residues. In germline, CDR1 is MNHEY, CDR2 SVGAGI. Trimming took 3 bases from V and 0 from J, leaving 7 bases between them. The CDR3 sequence is CASSYSPSTDTQYL. The CDR3 DNA sequence: TGTGCCAGCAGTTATAGTCCTAGCACAGATACGCAGTATCTT.

This sequence joins TRBV6-6 and TRBJ1-1; D might be TRBD1 (5 bases). The CDR3 is 14 amino acids. Per the germline V gene, CDR1 is MNHNY and CDR2 is SVGAGI (reference sequence). The V end was cut by 2 bases, the J end by 3 bases, with 10 bases between. In DNA, the CDR3 is TGTGCCAGCAGTTACCCTCGACAGCACACTGAAGCTTTCTTT. As protein: CASSYPRQHTEAFF.

This clonotype has a single count. V and J are TRBV2 and TRBJ2-2; D not resolved. Trimming took 8 bases from V and 1 from J, leaving 14 bases between them. The CDR3 length is 15 residues. The germline gives CDR1 SNHLY, CDR2 FYNNEI. The CDR3 sequence is CASGGPFGNTGELFF. The CDR3 DNA reads as TGTGCCAGCGGTGGACCTTTTGGGAACACCGGGGAGCTGTTTTTT.

This clonotype showed up just a few times. The chain employs TRBV27 and TRBJ2-5; D may be TRBD2 (6 bases). With 5 bases removed from V and 5 bases from J, the gap between germline ends came to 15 bases. Germline CDR1 MNHEY, CDR2 SMNVEV (reference sequence). The CDR3 has 14 amino acids. CDR3 protein: CASSPGTFHETQYF. The CDR3, as DNA: TGTGCCAGCAGTCCCGGGACTTTTCATGAGACCCAGTACTTC.

The V call is TRBV11-2, the J call TRBJ2-3; D not certain. This CDR3 has 15 residues. Looked up from germline, CDR1 is SGHAT and CDR2 is FQNNGV. Between the trimmed V and J ends, which lost 4 bases and 7 bases, there was a span of 18 bases. CDR3 region: CASSSTGPPRNTQYF. CDR3 sequence (DNA): TGTGCCAGCAGCTCAACCGGACCCCCCCGGAATACGCAGTATTTT. Variable domain in full (rest from reference TRBV11-2 and TRBJ2-3): EAGVAQSPRYKIIEKRQSVAFWCNPISGHATLYWYQQILGQGPKLLIQFQNNGVVDDSQLPKDRFSAERLKGVDSTLKIQPAKLEDSAVYLCASSSTGPPRNTQYFGPGTRLTVL.

The chain links TRBV7-9 to TRBJ2-3; D gene unclear. The CDR3 length is 14 residues. Trimming stripped 4 bases from V and 0 bases from J, with 8 bases between. Germline V gene sequence: CDR1 SEHNR, CDR2 FQNEAQ (reference sequence). The CDR3 region is CASSSPQSTDTQYF. The CDR3 DNA reads TGTGCCAGCAGCTCACCACAGAGCACAGATACGCAGTATTTT.

On this clonotype itself: Possible read error: a much larger clone is one base away. The CDR3 carries no conserved terminal phenylalanine or tryptophan, so it likely arises from a read error. The chain has TRBV28 and TRBJ2-1; weak D call: TRBD2 (7 bases). This CDR3 has 16 amino acids. Deletions cut 6 bases from V and 0 bases from J, with 15 bases between. CDR1 and CDR2 from the germline V gene are MDHEN and SYDVKM. The CDR3 sequence is CASSPLGGASYNEQFL. The DNA for the CDR3 is TGTGCCAGCAGCCCCCTGGGGGGGGCCTCCTACAATGAGCAGTTCCTC.

A few counts support this clonotype. The chain has TRBV30 and TRBJ2-7, with D uncertain. The CDR3 spans 13 residues. With 5 bases removed from V and 3 bases from J, the gap between germline ends came to 14 bases. The V gene's germline CDR1 is GTSNPN and CDR2 SVGIG (reference sequence). The CDR3: CAWVQDGRYEQYF. For the CDR3, the DNA is TGTGCCTGGGTGCAGGACGGCCGCTACGAGCAGTACTTC.